The 19 T cell receptor beta chains reported below all come from one sample, sequenced in a study of cytomegalovirus exposure and HLA in healthy donors. 60 Vbeta and 13 Jbeta primers were used in PCR. Clones were sequenced by immunoSEQ multiplex PCR, and TCRdb holds only the in-frame ones, with some missing. Its listing shows roughly 77,000 clones. The sequenced sample consisted of PBMCs. Receptor source: a female donor in good health and CMV-seropositive.

J is TRBJ2-5 and V is TRBV2; 8 bases are shared with TRBD2. The germline V gene has CDR1 SNHLY and CDR2 FYNNEI. This CDR3 has 13 amino acids. V shed 8 bases, J shed 5 bases, and the junction held 7 bases outside the gene matches. The CDR3 nucleotides are TGTGCCAGCGGCGGACTAGCCTCCGAGACCCAGTACTTC. Amino acids: CASGGLASETQYF. The full variable domain, completed using reference TRBV2 and TRBJ2-5, is EPEVTQTPSHQVTQMGQEVILRCVPISNHLYFYWYRQILGQKVEFLVSFYNNEISEKSEIFDDQFSVERPDGSNFTLKIRSTKLEDSAMYFCASGGLASETQYFGPGTRLLVL.

The chain combines TRBV18 with TRBJ2-5; TRBD2 agrees at 12 bases. The DNA end is more similar to TRBJ2-7, so the J call may be wrong. Germline V gene data show CDR1 as KGHSH and CDR2 as LQKENI. The CDR3 spans 17 residues. CDR3: CASSPPTSGSRDYEQYF. The CDR3 DNA reads TGTGCCAGCTCACCACCGACTAGCGGGAGTAGGGACTACGAGCAGTACTTC.

The chain couples TRBV11-1 to TRBJ2-3; D is possibly TRBD2 (5 bases). The V and J ends lost 5 bases and 5 bases respectively, with 14 bases between them. The length of the CDR3 is 14 residues. The germline gives CDR1 SGHAT, CDR2 FQDESV (reference sequence). The DNA of the CDR3 is TGTGCCAGCAGCCCTAGGGCTCGGGGAGATACGCAGTATTTT. It encodes CASSPRARGDTQYF. Full variable domain (outside the CDR3, taken from reference TRBV11-1 and TRBJ2-3): EAEVAQSPRYKITEKSQAVAFWCDPISGHATLYWYRQILGQGPELLVQFQDESVVDDSQLPKDRFSAERLKGVDSTLKIQPAELGDSAMYLCASSPRARGDTQYFGPGTRLTVL.

The chain employs TRBV10-2 and TRBJ1-1, with a possible D match to TRBD1 (6 bases). The CDR3 runs to 14 residues. Germline values: CDR1 WSHSY, CDR2 SAAADI. With 1 base removed from V and 4 bases from J, the gap between germline ends came to 10 bases. CDR3 coding DNA: TGCGCCAGCAGTGAGTGGGTAGGGGGCACTGAAGCTTTCTTT. Translated: CASSEWVGGTEAFF.

This chain joins TRBV12-5 and TRBJ1-1; TRBD1 matches at 9 bases. V lost 6 bases and J lost 7; bases outside the gene matches: 15. This CDR3 contains 16 residues. Germline V gene data show CDR1 as LGHNT and CDR2 as FRNRAP. CDR3 DNA sequence: TGTGCTAGTGGCCGAATTCCGGGACAGGGTATTGGTGAAGCTTTCTTT. It is translated as CASGRIPGQGIGEAFF.

The chain has TRBV28 and TRBJ1-5; 8 bases match TRBD1. This CDR3 comprises 14 residues. V lost 3 bases, J lost 4 bases, and 2 bases stayed unmatched. CDR1 is MDHEN, CDR2 SYDVKM, per germline. In DNA, the CDR3 is TGTGCCAGCAGTTTTAGACAGGGGAATCAGCCCCAGCATTTT. The encoded protein is CASSFRQGNQPQHF.

The gene calls are TRBV19 and TRBJ1-2; D is unclear. V lost 0 bases and J 4 bases, leaving 18 bases between the germline ends. The germline CDR1 and CDR2 sequences are LNHDA and SQIVND (reference sequence). This CDR3 comprises 17 residues. The CDR3 coding sequence is TGTGCCAGTAGTATAGATCGAGTGGAGGCAAAAGGCTATGGCTACACCTTC. Translating it yields CASSIDRVEAKGYGYTF.

V gene TRBV5-4 combines with J gene TRBJ2-6; 7 positions match TRBD1. Germline V gene sequence: CDR1 SGHNT, CDR2 YYREEE (reference sequence). The CDR3 has 15 residues. The V and J ends lost 4 bases and 2 bases, in that order; junction bases with no gene match: 3. CDR3 nucleotide sequence: TGTGCCAGCAGCCCAACAGGGGCTGGGGCCAACGTCCTGACTTTC. Protein: CASSPTGAGANVLTF.

The genes are TRBV27 and TRBJ1-5; D unresolved. This CDR3 contains 14 residues. The germline V gene encodes CDR1 MNHEY and CDR2 SMNVEV (reference sequence). With 6 bases removed from V and 7 bases from J, the gap between germline ends came to 16 bases. The CDR3 here is CASRSTGSRQPQHF. CDR3 nucleotide sequence: TGTGCCAGCAGATCGACGGGGTCCAGGCAGCCCCAGCATTTT.

The chain couples TRBV27 to TRBJ2-2; the D gene is possibly TRBD2 (6 bases). The CDR3 is 13 residues long. The germline V and J ends were trimmed by 3 bases and 7 bases, with 9 bases remaining between them. CDR1 and CDR2 (germline): MNHEY, SMNVEV (reference sequence). CDR3 in amino acids: CASSFGGNGELFF. CDR3 sequence (DNA): TGTGCCAGCAGTTTTGGGGGGAACGGGGAGCTGTTTTTT.

The chain combines TRBV9 with TRBJ2-1; 11 bases are shared with TRBD2. This CDR3 comprises 15 residues. The germline CDR1 and CDR2 sequences are SGDLS and YYNGEE. Germline trimming cut 0 bases from V and 10 bases from J; bases unmatched to any gene: 6. The chain's CDR3 is CASSVVSGRAGEQFF. DNA for the CDR3: TGTGCCAGCAGCGTAGTTAGCGGGAGGGCCGGCGAGCAGTTCTTC.

V is TRBV7-9 and J is TRBJ1-1; D unclear. The germline V gene encodes CDR1 SEHNR and CDR2 FQNEAQ (reference sequence). V lost 7 bases and J 0 bases, leaving 21 bases between the germline ends. The CDR3 runs 17 residues. Written as DNA, the CDR3 is TGTGCCAGCACAGACCACGGGCGGGTAGGGATGAACACTGAAGCTTTCTTT. As protein: CASTDHGRVGMNTEAFF.

This rearrangement joins TRBV28 to TRBJ2-3, with D possibly being TRBD2 (6 bases). V lost 3 bases to trimming and J lost 3 bases, with 10 bases between them. Germline V gene data show CDR1 as MDHEN and CDR2 as SYDVKM. The CDR3 is made up of 14 amino acids. DNA for the CDR3: TGTGCCAGCAGTTTCGGGGGTTGGACAGATACGCAGTATTTT. It encodes CASSFGGWTDTQYF.

As DNA, the CDR3 is TGTGCCAGCAGTTTATGGTCAGGGGGCTACGAGCAGTACTTC. Translation: CASSLWSGGYEQYF. The V gene is TRBV28, the J gene TRBJ2-7, with 7 bases matching TRBD1. The germline V gene has CDR1 MDHEN and CDR2 SYDVKM. The CDR3 consists of 14 residues. Trimming removed 0 bases from V and 3 bases from J; junction bases left unmatched: 2.

V is TRBV19 and J is TRBJ1-2; D might be TRBD1 (6 bases). The CDR3 runs to 15 residues. V was cut by 5 bases and J by 5 bases, with 18 bases left in between. In germline, CDR1 is LNHDA, CDR2 SQIVND (reference sequence). The CDR3 DNA sequence: TGTGCCAGTAGTGAGGGGGGGGCATCACTGTATGGCTACACCTTC. As protein: CASSEGGASLYGYTF.

The chain carries TRBV6-5 and TRBJ2-3; tentative D call: TRBD1 (6 bases). Trimming shortened V by 6 bases and J by 4 bases, and 17 bases separated the two germline ends. The CDR3 is 15 amino acids. The germline V gene encodes CDR1 MNHEY and CDR2 SVGAGI. CDR3: CASRRGGMGADTQYF. The CDR3 nucleotides read TGTGCCAGCAGAAGAGGGGGAATGGGCGCAGATACGCAGTATTTT.

For the CDR3, the DNA is TGTGCCAGCACCCAGGATGTCACTGAAGCTTTCTTT. Amino acids: CASTQDVTEAFF. The chain is built from TRBV2 and TRBJ1-1; no clear D gene. V gave up 7 bases and J gave up 4 bases, with 10 bases separating them. The CDR3 has 12 residues. The germline gives CDR1 SNHLY, CDR2 FYNNEI.

The chain uses TRBV9 and TRBJ1-1; weak D call: TRBD1 (6 bases). The V gene lost 0 bases and the J gene lost 6 bases, with 18 bases spanning the gap. Germline V gene lookup returns CDR1 SGDLS and CDR2 YYNGEE. This CDR3 region has 16 residues. DNA for the CDR3: TGTGCCAGCAGCGTAGCCCTTGGGAGGGGACAATCTGAAGCTTTCTTT. Amino acids: CASSVALGRGQSEAFF.

This chain connects TRBV4-1 to TRBJ2-7; 9 nucleotides line up with TRBD1. With V trimmed by 3 bases and J by 9 bases, 9 bases remained unmatched. The CDR3 runs 14 residues. CDR1 is MGHRA, CDR2 YSYEKL, per germline. The DNA of the CDR3 is TGCGCCAGCAGCCAGACAGGGGGTTCTACGGGGCAGTACTTC. Protein: CASSQTGGSTGQYF.